The 26 T cell receptor beta chains given below trace back to one sample, sequenced in a study of blood T cell repertoires in COVID-19. Libraries were prepared by immunoSEQ multiplex PCR; TCRdb keeps only in-frame clonotypes and omits some of them. The sample carries more than 200,000 clones, roughly 89% recorded once. The specimen was PBMCs or T cells enriched from blood (not recorded which). The receptors were gathered from a woman under 40 with acute COVID-19.

The V and J genes are TRBV3-1 (or the pseudogene TRBV3-2) and TRBJ1-1; weak D call: TRBD1 (6 bases). This CDR3 comprises 16 residues. Trimming removed 2 bases from V and 0 bases from J, with 13 bases in between. Germline CDR1 is LGHDT and CDR2 is YNNKEL (reference sequence). The CDR3 loop is CASSQWAGAMNTEAFF. The CDR3 nucleotides are TGTGCCAGCAGCCAATGGGCAGGGGCCATGAACACTGAAGCTTTCTTT.

The chain joins TRBV7-9 to TRBJ1-1; 9 bases map to TRBD1. V gave up 0 bases and J gave up 11 bases; unmatched junction bases: 13. The CDR3 length is 16 residues. Germline CDR1 is SEHNR and CDR2 is FQNEAQ (reference sequence). The CDR3 DNA reads TGTGCCAGCAGCTTAGCCCCGGGACAGGGTCGAGGCGAGGCTTTCTTT. This sequence encodes CASSLAPGQGRGEAFF.

The chain carries TRBV28 and TRBJ2-7; D is ambiguous. The CDR3 covers 13 residues. V lost 3 bases and J 2 bases, leaving 8 bases between the germline ends. Germline V gene data show CDR1 as MDHEN and CDR2 as SYDVKM. DNA of the CDR3: TGTGCCAGCAGTTTGACACCTACCTACGAGCAGTACTTC. Its translation: CASSLTPTYEQYF.

The chain combines TRBV4-1 with TRBJ2-2, with D maybe TRBD2 (6 bases). The CDR3 is 18 residues long. In germline, CDR1 is MGHRA, CDR2 YSYEKL. Trimming pared 2 bases from V and 6 bases from J, leaving 22 bases between. The CDR3 loop is CASSQSGLGTLIAGELFF. As DNA, the CDR3 is TGCGCCAGCAGCCAAAGCGGGTTAGGAACCCTAATTGCCGGGGAGCTGTTTTTT.

V usage is TRBV6-5 and J usage is TRBJ2-3, with 8 bases identical to TRBD2. The J segment lost 4 bases and the V segment lost 5 bases, leaving 8 bases of the junction unmatched. In germline, CDR1 is MNHEY, CDR2 SVGAGI. This CDR3 is built from 15 residues. CDR3 in DNA: TGTGCCAGCAGTCTTGCGGGGGGCGTTTCAGATACGCAGTATTTT. Amino acids: CASSLAGGVSDTQYF.

The V call is TRBV6-4, the J call TRBJ1-2; 10 bases align to TRBD1. Germline lookup yields CDR1 MRHNA and CDR2 SNTAGT. Trimming cost V 4 bases and J 5 bases; bases outside gene matches: 13. The CDR3 loop spans 17 amino acids. The CDR3 bases are TGTGCCAGCAGTGCCGACGCTAGGACAGGGGGAGAGTATGGCTACACCTTC. It is translated as CASSADARTGGEYGYTF.

J is TRBJ2-2 and V is TRBV9; TRBD1 matches 8 bases. The length of the CDR3 is 14 residues. Germline V gene data show CDR1 as SGDLS and CDR2 as YYNGEE. After removal of 5 bases from V and 1 base from J, the junction contained 1 base not matched to a gene. The CDR3 loop is CASRGTGNTGELFF. The CDR3 coding sequence is TGTGCCAGCAGGGGGACAGGGAACACCGGGGAGCTGTTTTTT.

The chain uses TRBV28 and TRBJ1-2, with D maybe TRBD1 (5 bases). V was trimmed by 6 bases and J by 6 bases, leaving 14 bases between them. The germline V gene has CDR1 MDHEN and CDR2 SYDVKM. This CDR3 has 13 amino acids. DNA for the CDR3: TGTGCCAGCAGCCGCAGGGAGGAGGATGGCTACACCTTC. This codes for CASSRREEDGYTF.

This chain links TRBV27 with TRBJ2-7, with a tentative D call TRBD2 (6 bases). Trimming pared 2 bases from V and 2 bases from J, leaving 13 bases between. Germline assignment: CDR1 MNHEY and CDR2 SMNVEV (reference sequence). The CDR3 has 15 residues. This chain's CDR3 is CASSLGGLGAYEQYF. The CDR3 DNA is TGTGCCAGCAGTTTAGGGGGACTCGGGGCCTACGAGCAGTACTTC.

The J gene is TRBJ1-1, the V gene TRBV12-3 or TRBV12-4; D may be TRBD1 (6 bases). The CDR3 runs 12 residues. The V and J ends lost 4 bases and 6 bases respectively, with 9 bases between them. The CDR3 DNA is TGTGCCAGCAGTTCCGGACAGCCTGAAGCTTTCTTT. It specifies CASSSGQPEAFF.

The sample holds one count of this clone. In DNA form, the CDR3 reads TGCGCCAGCAGCGACATCGAAGCCCAGTCTGGGGCCAACGTCCTGACTTTC. This codes for CASSDIEAQSGANVLTF. The rearrangement uses TRBV5-1 and TRBJ2-6; D is uncertain. This CDR3 is built from 17 residues. Germline CDR1 reads SGHRS; CDR2 reads YFSETQ. Trimming cost V 4 bases and J 1 base, with 15 bases left between them.

This chain uses TRBV5-8 with TRBJ1-2; D is perhaps TRBD1 (5 bases). The germline V gene encodes CDR1 SGHTS and CDR2 YDEGEE. The CDR3 covers 13 residues. V lost 2 bases to trimming and J lost 7 bases, with 12 bases between them. The DNA for the CDR3 is TGTGCCAGCAGCTTTGTGGGCAGGGTTGGCTACACCTTC. It yields the protein CASSFVGRVGYTF.

The chain is built from TRBV11-2 and TRBJ1-1; no firm D call. There are 15 residues in the CDR3. Germline CDR1 reads SGHAT; CDR2 reads FQNNGV. V lost 5 bases and J lost 3, with 16 bases in between. This CDR3 is CASSHFAPGDTEAFF. CDR3 DNA: TGTGCCAGCAGCCATTTCGCGCCCGGGGACACTGAAGCTTTCTTT.

J is TRBJ2-2 and V is TRBV9; the D gene is possibly TRBD2 (5 bases). Germline CDR1 SGDLS, CDR2 YYNGEE. The CDR3 runs 17 residues. Trimming stripped 0 bases from V and 1 base from J, with 13 bases between. CDR3 sequence (DNA): TGTGCCAGCAGCGTAGTAAACCCAGCGGAGAACACCGGGGAGCTGTTTTTT. It is translated as CASSVVNPAENTGELFF.

The chain is built from TRBV7-2 and TRBJ2-1, with TRBD2 identical over 9 bases. The V gene end was trimmed by 0 bases and the J gene end by 9 bases; junction bases not matched to a gene: 6. The germline CDR1 and CDR2 sequences are SGHTA and FQGNSA. The CDR3 spans 15 residues. CDR3 protein: CASSLAAGGLGEQFF. In nucleotides, the CDR3 is TGTGCCAGCAGCTTAGCCGCGGGGGGGCTAGGTGAGCAGTTCTTC.

The chain carries TRBV5-4 and TRBJ2-2, with 11 bases that match TRBD1. V was pared by 5 bases and J by 5 bases, with 5 bases of the junction left unmatched. The germline V gene encodes CDR1 SGHNT and CDR2 YYREEE (reference sequence). The CDR3 has 15 amino acids. This CDR3 is CASRPDRGRTGELFF. CDR3 coding DNA: TGTGCCAGCAGACCGGACAGGGGGCGGACCGGGGAGCTGTTTTTT.

The genes are TRBV28 and TRBJ2-7; D remains ambiguous. Between the trimmed V and J ends, which lost 6 bases and 2 bases, there was a span of 8 bases. CDR1 is MDHEN, CDR2 SYDVKM, per germline. CDR3 size: 12 residues. CDR3 protein: CASSQLTYEQYF. Here the CDR3 DNA reads TGTGCCAGCAGCCAACTAACCTACGAGCAGTACTTC. The full variable domain, rest sourced from reference TRBV28 and TRBJ2-7, is DVKVTQSSRYLVKRTGEKVFLECVQDMDHENMFWYRQDPGLGLRLIYFSYDVKMKEKGDIPEGYSVSREKKERFSLILESASTNQTSMYLCASSQLTYEQYFGPGTRLTVT.

The chain is built from TRBV7-2 and TRBJ1-5; weak D call: TRBD1 (5 bases). The CDR3 sequence is 15 residues long. The germline V gene encodes CDR1 SGHTA and CDR2 FQGNSA. Trimming removed 6 bases at V and 0 bases at J, with 12 bases between. The CDR3 sequence: CASRTEGYSNQPQHF. CDR3 nucleotides: TGTGCCAGCAGGACGGAGGGGTATAGCAATCAGCCCCAGCATTTT.

This clone is a singleton in its sample. The chain links TRBV5-1 to TRBJ1-6; TRBD1 matches 9 bases. Germline CDR1 SGHRS, CDR2 YFSETQ. V lost 4 bases to trimming and J lost 3 bases; unmatched junction nucleotides: 8. The CDR3 is 17 amino acids. The CDR3 nucleotides read TGCGCCAGCAGCCCGGTACAGGGGGCAGGCTATAATTCACCCCTCCACTTT. Its protein product is CASSPVQGAGYNSPLHF.

The V call is TRBV9, the J call TRBJ1-1; D gene ambiguous. Germline V lookup: CDR1 SGDLS, CDR2 YYNGEE. V was cut by 3 bases and J by 5 bases, with 11 bases left in between. The CDR3 length is 13 residues. In DNA form, the CDR3 reads TGTGCCAGCAGCGCCCTCGACTGGACTGAAGCTTTCTTT. This gives the protein CASSALDWTEAFF.

The rearrangement joins TRBV5-5 to TRBJ2-3; the match to TRBD2 covers 7 bases. The CDR3 consists of 15 residues. The V gene end was trimmed by 4 bases and the J gene end by 5 bases; junction bases not matched to a gene: 10. Germline V gene sequence: CDR1 SGHKS, CDR2 YYEKEE (reference sequence). DNA for the CDR3: TGTGCCAGCAGCCTGAGACTAGCTGGGGGAGATACGCAGTATTTT. Protein: CASSLRLAGGDTQYF.

The genes are TRBV2 and TRBJ1-4; no reliable D call. Per the germline V gene, CDR1 is SNHLY and CDR2 is FYNNEI. The CDR3 is 14 amino acids. V lost 1 base and J 0 bases, leaving 3 bases between the germline ends. CDR3 residues: CASSEGATNEKLFF. CDR3 in DNA: TGTGCCAGCAGTGAAGGAGCAACTAATGAAAAACTGTTTTTT.

This sequence joins TRBV13 and TRBJ2-7, with 8 bases matching TRBD2. The CDR3 is 14 amino acids. In germline, CDR1 is PRHDT, CDR2 FYEKMQ (reference sequence). V was pared by 5 bases and J by 3 bases, with 6 bases of the junction left unmatched. Here the CDR3 DNA reads TGTGCCAGCAGCCCGACTAGCGCGTACTACGAGCAGTACTTC. Residues: CASSPTSAYYEQYF.

The chain has TRBV28 and TRBJ1-4; maybe TRBD1 (6 bases). Germline CDR1 reads MDHEN; CDR2 reads SYDVKM. Between the trimmed V and J ends, which lost 2 bases and 5 bases, there was a span of 15 bases. CDR3 length: 16 residues. CDR3 in amino acids: CASSLSRGASNEKLFF. DNA for the CDR3: TGTGCCAGCAGTTTAAGTCGGGGGGCATCGAATGAAAAACTGTTTTTT. The whole variable domain, filled in from reference TRBV28 and TRBJ1-4, reads DVKVTQSSRYLVKRTGEKVFLECVQDMDHENMFWYRQDPGLGLRLIYFSYDVKMKEKGDIPEGYSVSREKKERFSLILESASTNQTSMYLCASSLSRGASNEKLFFGSGTQLSVL.

V and J are TRBV7-2 and TRBJ1-2; 8 bases match TRBD1. With 2 bases clipped from V and 2 bases from J, the junction kept 1 base outside the gene matches. The germline gives CDR1 SGHTA, CDR2 FQGNSA. This CDR3 contains 14 residues. This CDR3 is CASSLRTGNYGYTF. The CDR3 DNA reads as TGTGCCAGCAGCTTAAGGACAGGGAACTATGGCTACACCTTC.

The chain has TRBV9 and TRBJ2-7; 8 bases agree with TRBD1. Germline V gives CDR1 SGDLS, CDR2 YYNGEE. This CDR3 region has 14 residues. J gave up 3 bases and V 3 bases, and 5 bases lay outside the gene matches. CDR3 sequence: CASSDGTGHYEQYF. The CDR3 DNA sequence: TGTGCCAGCAGCGACGGGACAGGTCACTACGAGCAGTACTTC. Full variable domain (outside the CDR3, taken from reference TRBV9 and TRBJ2-7): DSGVTQTPKHLITATGQRVTLRCSPRSGDLSVYWYQQSLDQGLQFLIQYYNGEERAKGNILERFSAQQFPDLHSELNLSSLELGDSALYFCASSDGTGHYEQYFGPGTRLTVT.